Presented here are 22 T cell receptor beta chains from one specimen sequenced in a study of CD8 T cells in ankylosing spondylitis. Points from the study as a whole: A TCR beta motif of eight or nine highly homologous variants seemed to mark ankylosing spondylitis blood.

The antigens of these receptors remain unknown. One entry per CDR3 protein, called by TCRdb with MiXCR from the 5' RACE reads. The sample shows approximately 440,000 distinct CDR3 sequences, 17% of them seen only once. The sample comprised blood, either unsorted or a sorted T cell fraction (not recorded which). The source is a male donor with ankylosing spondylitis.

V usage is TRBV20-1 and J usage is TRBJ1-5; D unresolved. Germline CDR1 DFQATT, CDR2 SNEGSKA (reference sequence). The CDR3 totals 13 residues. V lost 3 bases to trimming and J lost 2 bases, with 8 bases between them. This chain's CDR3 is CSARTPGNQPQHF. DNA for the CDR3: TGCAGTGCTAGGACCCCGGGCAATCAGCCCCAGCATTTT.

The sample holds a few counts of this clonotype. The V and J genes are TRBV18 and TRBJ2-1; D tentatively fits TRBD1 or TRBD2 (5 bases each). V shed 3 bases and J shed 4 bases, with 10 bases lying between them. The CDR3 consists of 14 residues. The V gene's germline CDR1 is KGHSH and CDR2 LQKENI. The CDR3 region has the DNA TGTGCCAGCTCACCGCGAGGGGAGTACAATGAGCAGTTCTTC. The encoded protein is CASSPRGEYNEQFF.

This clonotype was observed a few times. The V call is TRBV5-1, the J call TRBJ2-3; 12 bases match TRBD2. The V gene end was trimmed by 1 base and the J gene end by 4 bases; junction bases not matched to a gene: 10. Germline V CDR1 and CDR2: SGHRS, YFSETQ. The CDR3 is 18 amino acids. The CDR3: CASSLRPSGRASPDTQYF. The CDR3 coding sequence is TGCGCCAGCAGCTTGAGGCCTAGCGGGAGGGCCTCCCCAGATACGCAGTATTTT.

This clonotype was recorded a few times. The V call is TRBV10-3, the J call TRBJ1-2, with D unresolved. The CDR3 extends over 14 amino acids. The germline gives CDR1 ENHRY, CDR2 SYGVKD. Trimming took off 3 bases at V and 2 bases at J, with 10 bases between the two ends. Here the CDR3 DNA reads TGTGCCATCAGTGATGGTGGCAACAACTATGGCTACACCTTC. Protein sequence: CAISDGGNNYGYTF.

This clonotype appeared a few times. The V and J genes are TRBV6-1 and TRBJ2-3; D is undetermined. Germline CDR1 and CDR2: MNHNS and SASEGT. CDR3 length: 13 amino acids. The V end lost 2 bases, the J end lost 2 bases, and 5 bases lay between the germline ends. The CDR3, as DNA: TGTGCCAGCAGTGAATATAACACAGATACGCAGTATTTT. It specifies CASSEYNTDTQYF.

This clonotype appeared a few times. The rearrangement joins TRBV12-3 or TRBV12-4 to TRBJ2-7; D unclear. CDR3 length equals 11 residues. Trimming cost V 5 bases and J 5 bases, with 7 bases left between them. This CDR3 reads CASSVQDEQYF. CDR3 DNA sequence: TGTGCCAGCAGTGTTCAAGACGAGCAGTACTTC.

This chain links TRBV7-6 with TRBJ2-2, with 7 positions matching TRBD2. With 4 bases clipped from V and 3 bases from J, the junction kept 11 bases outside the gene matches. The CDR3 is made up of 17 amino acids. CDR1 and CDR2 (germline): SGHVS, FNYEAQ. The CDR3 protein is CASSSPHGGYDTGELFF. CDR3 DNA sequence: TGTGCCAGCAGCTCCCCCCACGGGGGGTACGACACCGGGGAGCTGTTTTTT.

The CDR3 loop reads CASSNQDRGSGLYEQYF. CDR3 in DNA: TGTGCCAGCAGCAACCAGGACAGGGGGAGTGGGCTCTACGAGCAGTACTTC. This rearrangement joins TRBV28 to TRBJ2-7; 10 nucleotides line up with TRBD1. Germline CDR1 is MDHEN and CDR2 is SYDVKM. The CDR3 has 17 residues. Losses at the gene ends were 6 bases for V and 3 bases for J; bases not matched to a gene: 14. The full variable domain, in which reference TRBV28 and TRBJ2-7 provide the parts outside the CDR3, is DVKVTQSSRYLVKRTGEKVFLECVQDMDHENMFWYRQDPGLGLRLIYFSYDVKMKEKGDIPEGYSVSREKKERFSLILESASTNQTSMYLCASSNQDRGSGLYEQYFGPGTRLTVT.

The chain has TRBV30 and TRBJ1-4, with unresolved D. Per the germline V gene, CDR1 is GTSNPN and CDR2 is SVGIG (reference sequence). The V end lost 1 base, the J end lost 3 bases, and 12 bases lay between the germline ends. The CDR3 sequence is 15 residues long. The CDR3 sequence is CAWSDQVAANEKLFF. The CDR3 DNA reads as TGTGCCTGGAGTGACCAAGTCGCGGCTAATGAAAAACTGTTTTTT.

This clonotype was detected a few times. The chain's CDR3 is CASSYPRGQGIGEQYF. The CDR3 region has the DNA TGTGCCAGCAGTTATCCGCGGGGACAGGGAATCGGCGAGCAGTACTTC. The genes are TRBV6-2 or TRBV6-3 and TRBJ2-7; TRBD1 matches at 9 bases. The germline V gene has CDR1 MNHEY and CDR2 SVGEGT. V lost 3 bases to trimming and J lost 6 bases; unmatched junction nucleotides: 12. CDR3 length equals 16 residues.

The chain combines TRBV5-1 with TRBJ2-3; a possible D gene is TRBD2 (5 bases). The germline V gene encodes CDR1 SGHRS and CDR2 YFSETQ. Trimming pared 4 bases from V and 13 bases from J, leaving 19 bases between. CDR3 size: 13 residues. The CDR3 protein is CASSLTELDQEYF. The CDR3 nucleotides are TGCGCCAGCAGCCTAACGGAACTAGATCAGGAGTATTTT.

The chain carries TRBV4-1 and TRBJ2-3; no firm D call. The CDR3 consists of 14 residues. The germline CDR1 and CDR2 sequences are MGHRA and YSYEKL. Trimming removed 9 bases from V and 2 bases from J, with 15 bases in between. CDR3 coding DNA: TGCGCCAGTTCGACCGCGCGTGACACAGATACGCAGTATTTT. This codes for CASSTARDTDTQYF.

This clonotype was picked up a small number of times. An end of the junction differs from the germline gene, which may be a read error. This chain connects TRBV7-9 to TRBJ2-3, with 7 bases lining up with TRBD1. The CDR3 contains 16 residues. Germline CDR1 SEHNR, CDR2 FQNEAQ (reference sequence). The CDR3 spells CASSLGTASFSDTQYF. The CDR3 bases are TGTGCCAGCAGTTTAGGGACAGCCTCCTTCTCGGATACGCAGTATTTT. Variable domain in full (rest from reference TRBV7-9 and TRBJ2-3): DTGVSQNPRHKITKRGQNVTFRCDPISEHNRLYWYRQTLGQGPEFLTYFQNEAQLEKSRLLSDRFSAERPKGSFSTLEIQRTEQGDSAMYLCASSLGTASFSDTQYFGPGTRLTVL.

This chain joins TRBV5-1 and TRBJ2-7; D perhaps matches TRBD1 (5 bases). The CDR3 is 15 amino acids. With 0 bases removed from V and 2 bases from J, the gap between germline ends came to 12 bases. The V gene's germline CDR1 is SGHRS and CDR2 YFSETQ. Here the CDR3 reads CASSLAPTAPYEQYF. The CDR3 region has the DNA TGCGCCAGCAGCTTGGCCCCGACAGCCCCCTACGAGCAGTACTTC.

The chain joins TRBV7-2 to TRBJ2-7; no clear D. The germline V and J ends were trimmed by 1 base and 1 base, with 8 bases remaining between them. Germline-derived CDR1 and CDR2 are SGHTA and FQGNSA. This CDR3 is built from 14 residues. The CDR3 sequence: CASSLVQLSYEQYF. CDR3 coding DNA: TGTGCCAGCAGCTTAGTCCAGTTATCCTACGAGCAGTACTTC.

Here the CDR3 DNA reads TGCGCCAGCAGCTGGACTAGCGGAACCTTTGGCGAGCAGTACTTC. This encodes CASSWTSGTFGEQYF. V and J are TRBV5-1 and TRBJ2-7; 10 bases line up with TRBD2. The J segment lost 6 bases and the V segment lost 3 bases, leaving 9 bases of the junction unmatched. The CDR3 consists of 15 residues. CDR1 is SGHRS, CDR2 YFSETQ, per germline.

V gene TRBV14 combines with J gene TRBJ2-7; TRBD2 might be the D (6 bases). V lost 0 bases and J 8 bases, leaving 14 bases between the germline ends. CDR3 length: 14 residues. Germline lookup yields CDR1 SGHDN and CDR2 FVKESK. The CDR3 sequence is CASSQDNLAGQQYF. The DNA for the CDR3 is TGTGCCAGCAGCCAAGATAACTTGGCGGGACAGCAGTACTTC.

This clonotype was observed at least ten times. V gene TRBV29-1 combines with J gene TRBJ1-2; a weak D match, TRBD1 (5 bases). The germline V and J ends were trimmed by 4 bases and 3 bases, with 15 bases remaining between them. The CDR3 runs to 14 residues. Germline assignment: CDR1 SQVTM and CDR2 ANQGSEA. This CDR3 reads CSVGVTTGDYGYTF. The CDR3 bases are TGCAGCGTTGGGGTCACTACGGGGGACTATGGCTACACCTTC.

The J gene is TRBJ2-5, the V gene TRBV2, with 11 bases matching TRBD2. The V gene end was trimmed by 7 bases and the J gene end by 1 base; junction bases not matched to a gene: 14. The length of the CDR3 is 18 residues. From germline, CDR1 is SNHLY and CDR2 FYNNEI. In nucleotides, the CDR3 is TGTGCCAGCAACGAACTAGCGGGAGAGTGGGGGATCCAAGAGACCCAGTACTTC. This codes for CASNELAGEWGIQETQYF.

This clonotype was recorded at least ten times. The J gene is TRBJ2-5, the V gene TRBV5-1; D is possibly TRBD2 (6 bases). V was pared by 2 bases and J by 1 base, with 9 bases between. Germline-derived CDR1 and CDR2 are SGHRS and YFSETQ. This CDR3 comprises 14 residues. The chain's CDR3 is CASSFGDSQETQYF. The CDR3 DNA is TGCGCCAGCAGCTTCGGGGACTCCCAAGAGACCCAGTACTTC.

This clonotype has just a few counts. This chain links TRBV28 with TRBJ2-5, with D possibly TRBD1 on 5 matching bases. The CDR3 is 13 residues long. V was clipped by 2 bases and J by 5 bases, with 9 bases between them. Germline V gene sequence: CDR1 MDHEN, CDR2 SYDVKM. CDR3 sequence reads: CASSLPGWETQYF. The CDR3 region has the DNA TGTGCCAGCAGTTTACCAGGGTGGGAGACCCAGTACTTC.

This clonotype was detected only a few times. The chain carries TRBV4-1 and TRBJ2-1; 7 bases fit TRBD2. Trimming cost V 4 bases and J 5 bases; bases outside gene matches: 8. Germline CDR1 is MGHRA and CDR2 is YSYEKL. The CDR3 is 15 amino acids. CDR3 sequence: CASSRPGRENNEQFF. The DNA of the CDR3 is TGCGCCAGCAGCCGACCGGGGCGGGAGAACAATGAGCAGTTCTTC.